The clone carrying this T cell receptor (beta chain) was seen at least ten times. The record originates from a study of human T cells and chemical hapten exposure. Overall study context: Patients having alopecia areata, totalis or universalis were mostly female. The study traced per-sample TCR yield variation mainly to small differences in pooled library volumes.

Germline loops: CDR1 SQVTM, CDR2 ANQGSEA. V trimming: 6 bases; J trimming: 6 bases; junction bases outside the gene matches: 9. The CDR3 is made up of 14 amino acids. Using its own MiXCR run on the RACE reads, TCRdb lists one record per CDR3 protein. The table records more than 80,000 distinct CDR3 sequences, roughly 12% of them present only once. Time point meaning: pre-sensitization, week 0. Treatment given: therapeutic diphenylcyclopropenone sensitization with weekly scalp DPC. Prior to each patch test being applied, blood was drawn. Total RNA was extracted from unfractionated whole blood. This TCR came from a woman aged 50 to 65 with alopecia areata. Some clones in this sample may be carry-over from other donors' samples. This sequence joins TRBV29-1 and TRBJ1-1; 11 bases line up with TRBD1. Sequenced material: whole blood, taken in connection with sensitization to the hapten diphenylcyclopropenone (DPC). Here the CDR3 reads CSVARRDRGAEAFF. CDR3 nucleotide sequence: TGCAGCGTAGCACGTCGGGACAGGGGGGCTGAAGCTTTCTTT.